This is a list of T cell receptor beta chains from one sample in a study of chemoradiotherapy in HPV16-positive cancers. Here immunoSEQ multiplex PCR was the method, and the copy in TCRdb shows in-frame clones only, minus some. The sample lists approximately 15,000 clones; about three quarters were seen once. This material was collected from a patient who underwent chemoradiotherapy. Receptors originate from a human donor with HPV-associated anogenital cancer. The CDR3 runs from the conserved cysteine through the conserved F or W. A D gene is named only where the DNA matches it firmly. Expanded clones get a size class; other rows say once, few or many, or leave the size out.

J,V,size,D,CDR3,DNA
TRBJ1-1,TRBV28,.,.,CASTLFGWTEAFF,TGTGCCAGCACCCTTTTCGGATGGACTGAAGCTTTCTTT
TRBJ2-1,TRBV7-3,.,TRBD2,CASSSLAGGHGEQFF,TGTGCCAGCAGCTCCCTCGCGGGGGGCCACGGTGAGCAGTTCTTC
TRBJ2-1,TRBV10-3,once,.,CAISESSGAATLEQFF,TGTGCCATCAGTGAATCTTCAGGGGCCGCGACCCTTGAGCAGTTCTTC
TRBJ1-2,TRBV30,.,TRBD1,CACNRGRAYGYTF,TGTGCCTGCAACAGGGGGCGCGCCTATGGCTACACCTTC
TRBJ1-5,TRBV18,.,TRBD1,CASSPTGNNQPQHF,TGTGCCAGCTCACCGACAGGGAACAATCAGCCCCAGCATTTT
TRBJ1-1,TRBV2,.,.,CASSDRVASFF,TGTGCCAGCAGTGACAGGGTTGCGTCTTTCTTT
TRBJ2-7,TRBV5-6,few,.,CASSEPGHRREQYF,TGTGCCAGCAGCGAACCGGGGCATCGGCGCGAGCAGTACTTC
TRBJ1-5,TRBV5-4,.,.,CASSAGIGGQPQHF,TGTGCCAGCAGCGCGGGAATTGGGGGTCAGCCCCAGCATTTT
TRBJ2-7,TRBV7-9,.,TRBD1,CASSPSGTGSEQYF,TGTGCCAGCAGCCCCTCCGGGACAGGGTCCGAGCAGTACTTC
TRBJ1-1,TRBV19,once,TRBD1,CASSTWSGGNTEAFF,TGTGCCAGTAGCACTTGGTCAGGGGGAAACACTGAAGCTTTCTTT
TRBJ1-1,TRBV4-3,.,.,CASSRGRNTEAFF,TGCGCCAGCAGCCGCGGCAGGAACACTGAAGCTTTCTTT
TRBJ1-3,TRBV11-1,.,.,CASSLSGAGGNTIYF,TGTGCCAGCAGCTTATCCGGGGCCGGTGGAAACACCATATATTTT
TRBJ1-4,TRBV30,.,.,CAWSVGAVNEKLFF,TGTGCCTGGAGTGTAGGGGCGGTGAATGAAAAACTGTTTTTT
TRBJ2-1,TRBV4-3,.,TRBD2,CASSQSTTSGAIFEQFF,TGCGCCAGCAGCCAATCCACGACTAGCGGAGCTATCTTTGAGCAGTTCTTC
TRBJ1-6,TRBV2,few,.,CASNTGSSPLHF,TGTGCCAGCAATACAGGGAGCTCACCCCTCCACTTT
TRBJ2-3,TRBV5-1,.,TRBD2,CASSLRGFRTSDDTQYF,TGCGCCAGCAGCCTGAGGGGATTTAGGACTAGCGATGATACGCAGTATTTT
TRBJ2-5,TRBV2,.,TRBD2,CATELAVVEETQYF,TGTGCCACGGAACTAGCGGTTGTAGAAGAGACCCAGTACTTC
TRBJ2-4,TRBV6-1,.,.,CASSEAGADKNIQYF,TGTGCCAGCAGTGAAGCGGGGGCTGACAAAAACATTCAGTACTTC